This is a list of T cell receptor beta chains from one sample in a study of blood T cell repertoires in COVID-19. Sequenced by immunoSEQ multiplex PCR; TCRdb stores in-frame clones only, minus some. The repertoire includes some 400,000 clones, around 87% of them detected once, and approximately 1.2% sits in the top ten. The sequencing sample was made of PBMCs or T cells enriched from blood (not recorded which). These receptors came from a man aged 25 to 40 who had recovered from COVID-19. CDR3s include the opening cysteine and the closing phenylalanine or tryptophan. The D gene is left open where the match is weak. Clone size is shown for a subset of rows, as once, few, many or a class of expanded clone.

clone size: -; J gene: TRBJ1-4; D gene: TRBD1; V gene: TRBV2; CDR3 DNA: TGTGCCAGCAATGGACAGGGCCAAAATGAAAAACTGTTTTTT; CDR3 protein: CASNGQGQNEKLFF
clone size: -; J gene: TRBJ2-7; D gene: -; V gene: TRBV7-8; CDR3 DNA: TGTGCCAGCAGCTTAGCTAGGGGTGTTAGGTCCTACGAGCAGTACTTC; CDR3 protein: CASSLARGVRSYEQYF
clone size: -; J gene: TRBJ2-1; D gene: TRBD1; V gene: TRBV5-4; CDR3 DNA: TGTGCCAGCAGCTTAGTCCGGGGACAGGGGAATGAGCAGTTCTTC; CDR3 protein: CASSLVRGQGNEQFF
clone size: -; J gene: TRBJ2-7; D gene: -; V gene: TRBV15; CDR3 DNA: TGTGCCACCAGCAGAGATCGGACTCCCTCCCCCTACGAGCAGTACTTC; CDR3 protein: CATSRDRTPSPYEQYF
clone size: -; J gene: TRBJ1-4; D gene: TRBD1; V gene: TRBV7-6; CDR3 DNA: TGTGCCAGCAGCTTTGGACAGGCAAATGAAAAACTGTTTTTT; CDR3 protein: CASSFGQANEKLFF
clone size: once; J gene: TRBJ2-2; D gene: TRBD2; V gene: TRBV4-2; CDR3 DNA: TGTGCCAGGCCCTCTAGCGGAGCCAACACCGGGGAGCTGTTTTTT; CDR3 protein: CARPSSGANTGELFF
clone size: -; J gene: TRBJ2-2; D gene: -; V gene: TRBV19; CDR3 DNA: TGTGCCAGTAGTCTCTCCGCGCGATTCACCGGGGAGCTGTTTTTT; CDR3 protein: CASSLSARFTGELFF
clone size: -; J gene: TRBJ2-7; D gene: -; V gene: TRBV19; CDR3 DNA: TGTGCCAGTAGTATAGGGGGCAGCTATCCCTACGAGCAGTACTTC; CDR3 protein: CASSIGGSYPYEQYF
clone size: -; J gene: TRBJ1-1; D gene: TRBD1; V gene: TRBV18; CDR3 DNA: TGTGCCAGCTCACCCTTAACGGGACAGGGGACTGAAGCTTTCTTT; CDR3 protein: CASSPLTGQGTEAFF
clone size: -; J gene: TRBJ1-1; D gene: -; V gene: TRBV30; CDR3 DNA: TGTGCCTGGAGTGTCGGCGGCCTGAACACTGAAGCTTTCTTT; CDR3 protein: CAWSVGGLNTEAFF
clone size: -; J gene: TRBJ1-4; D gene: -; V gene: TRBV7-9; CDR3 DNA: TGTGCCAGCAGCTTAGAGATGGAGGGCAGGGCGGATGAAAAACTGTTTTTT; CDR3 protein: CASSLEMEGRADEKLFF
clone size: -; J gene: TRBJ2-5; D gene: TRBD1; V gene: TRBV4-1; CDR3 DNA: TGCGCCAGCAGCCAAGGACCGGGACAGACCCAAGAGACCCAGTACTTC; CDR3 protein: CASSQGPGQTQETQYF
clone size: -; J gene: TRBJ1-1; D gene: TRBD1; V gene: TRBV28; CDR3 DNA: TGTGCCAGCAGTTTTGTGAAAGGGGGCCCTGAAGCTTTCTTT; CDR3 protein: CASSFVKGGPEAFF
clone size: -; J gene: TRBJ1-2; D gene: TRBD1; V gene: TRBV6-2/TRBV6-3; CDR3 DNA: TGTGCCAGCAGTTTCACCGGGACAGACGCCGGCTACACCTTC; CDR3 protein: CASSFTGTDAGYTF
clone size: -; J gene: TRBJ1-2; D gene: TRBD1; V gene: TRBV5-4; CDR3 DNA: TGTGCCAGCAGCTTGGTTGGACAGGAGTATGGCTACACCTTC; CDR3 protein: CASSLVGQEYGYTF
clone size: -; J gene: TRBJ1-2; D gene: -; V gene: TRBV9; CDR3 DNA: TGTGCCAGCAGCGGAAGACAGCCCTATGGCTACACCTTC; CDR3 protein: CASSGRQPYGYTF
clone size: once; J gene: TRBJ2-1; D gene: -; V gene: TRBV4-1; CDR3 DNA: TGCGCCAGCAGCCAAGGTGAAAGGGGGAATGAGCAGTTCTTC; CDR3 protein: CASSQGERGNEQFF
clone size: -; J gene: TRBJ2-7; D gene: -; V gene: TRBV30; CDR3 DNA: TGTGCCTGGGACCCAACAGGTATCTCCTACGAGCAGTACTTC; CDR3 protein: CAWDPTGISYEQYF
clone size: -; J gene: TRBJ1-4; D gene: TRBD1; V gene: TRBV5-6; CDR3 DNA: TGTGCCAGCAGCTTGGTCGACAGGGTGGATGAAAAACTGTTTTTT; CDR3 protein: CASSLVDRVDEKLFF
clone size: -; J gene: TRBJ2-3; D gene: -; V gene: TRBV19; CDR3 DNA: TGTGCCAGTAGTAACACCGACAGTACAGATACGCAGTATTTT; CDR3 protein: CASSNTDSTDTQYF
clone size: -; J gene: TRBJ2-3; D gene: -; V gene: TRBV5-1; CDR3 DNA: TGCGCCAGCAGAGCAGGGATCTACGGCACAGATACGCAGTATTTT; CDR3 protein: CASRAGIYGTDTQYF
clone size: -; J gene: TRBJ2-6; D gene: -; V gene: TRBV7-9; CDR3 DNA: TGTGCCAGCAGCTCCGTCGGCGACAGTTCTTTCTCTGGGGCCAACGTCCTGACTTTC; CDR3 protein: CASSSVGDSSFSGANVLTF
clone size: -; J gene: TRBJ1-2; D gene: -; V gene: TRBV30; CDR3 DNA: TGTGCCTGGAGTGTAACTTCCATTTGGGCCTATGGCTACACCTTC; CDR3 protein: CAWSVTSIWAYGYTF
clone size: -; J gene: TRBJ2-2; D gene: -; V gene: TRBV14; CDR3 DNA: TGTGCCAGCAGCCAAAAGACCCCACCCCGTTCAGGGGGGCGGGACACCGGGGAGCTGTTTTTT; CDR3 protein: CASSQKTPPRSGGRDTGELFF
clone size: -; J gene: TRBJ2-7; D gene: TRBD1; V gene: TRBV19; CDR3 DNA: TGTGCCAGTAGTATTGGAGGGACAGGGGATCTTCGTTACGAGCAGTACTTC; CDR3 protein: CASSIGGTGDLRYEQYF
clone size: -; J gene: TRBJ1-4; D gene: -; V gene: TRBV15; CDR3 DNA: TGTGCCACCAGCAGAGAGTCAGGGGTAAATGAAAAACTGTTTTTT; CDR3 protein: CATSRESGVNEKLFF
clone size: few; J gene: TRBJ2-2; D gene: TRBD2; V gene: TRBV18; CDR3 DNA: TGTGCCAGCTCACCCGAATGGCGAGCGGGGCCGAACACCGGGGAGCTGTTTTTT; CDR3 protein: CASSPEWRAGPNTGELFF
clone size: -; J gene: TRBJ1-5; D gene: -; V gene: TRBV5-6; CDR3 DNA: TGTGCCAGCAGCTTGGCCGGGGTAGCCAATCAGCCCCAGCATTTT; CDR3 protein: CASSLAGVANQPQHF
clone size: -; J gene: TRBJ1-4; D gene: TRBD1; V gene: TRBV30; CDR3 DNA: TGTGCCTGGAGGAAGACAGGGGCTAATGAAAAACTGTTTTTT; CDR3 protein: CAWRKTGANEKLFF
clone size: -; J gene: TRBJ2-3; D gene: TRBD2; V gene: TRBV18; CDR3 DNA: TGTGCCAGCTCACCGCCCGGACTAGCGGGGCCAGATACGCAGTATTTT; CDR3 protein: CASSPPGLAGPDTQYF
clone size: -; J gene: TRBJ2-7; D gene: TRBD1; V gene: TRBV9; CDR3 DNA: TGTGCCAGCAGCGTTGCCGGGACAGGGACAGACGAGCAGTACTTC; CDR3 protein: CASSVAGTGTDEQYF
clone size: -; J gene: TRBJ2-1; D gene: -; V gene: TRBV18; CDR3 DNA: TGTGCCAGCTCAACGGGACTTGACAATGAGCAGTTCTTC; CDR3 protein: CASSTGLDNEQFF
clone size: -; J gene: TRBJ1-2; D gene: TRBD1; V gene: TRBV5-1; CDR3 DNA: TGCGCCAGCAGCTTGGCCATGGGGCAGGGGGCTGATGGCTACACCTTC; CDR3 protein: CASSLAMGQGADGYTF
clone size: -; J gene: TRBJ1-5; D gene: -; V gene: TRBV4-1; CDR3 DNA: TGCGCCACCGATGGGGCAGATAATCAGCCCCAGCATTTT; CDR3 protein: CATDGADNQPQHF
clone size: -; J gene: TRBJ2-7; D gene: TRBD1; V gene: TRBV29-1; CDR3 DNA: TGCAGCGTTGATCTCGGCCCGGACAGGGACTACGAGCAGTACTTC; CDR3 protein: CSVDLGPDRDYEQYF
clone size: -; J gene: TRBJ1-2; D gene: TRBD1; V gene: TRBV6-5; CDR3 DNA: TGTGCCGGTCGGACAGGGCCCGGCTATGGCTACACCTTC; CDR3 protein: CAGRTGPGYGYTF
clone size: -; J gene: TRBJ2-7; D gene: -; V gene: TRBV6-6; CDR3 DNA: TGTGTGTGCGAGGGTGCGGGAACCTACGAGCAGTACTTC; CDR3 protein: CVCEGAGTYEQYF
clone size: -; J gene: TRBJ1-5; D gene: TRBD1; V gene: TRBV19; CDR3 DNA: TGTGCCAGTAGTATAGCCCTACAGGGGATAGGCAATCAGCCCCAGCATTTT; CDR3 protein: CASSIALQGIGNQPQHF
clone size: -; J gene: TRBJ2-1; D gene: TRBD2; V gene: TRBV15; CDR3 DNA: TGTGCCACCAGCAGAGTGAAAACTAGCGGGGGGGGATGGGAGCAGTTCTTC; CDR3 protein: CATSRVKTSGGGWEQFF
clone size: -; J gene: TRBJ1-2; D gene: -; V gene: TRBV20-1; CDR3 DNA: TGCAGTACCGACAGGTCTGAAGGCTACACCTTC; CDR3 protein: CSTDRSEGYTF
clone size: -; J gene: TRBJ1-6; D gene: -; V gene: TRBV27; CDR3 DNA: TGTGCCAGCAGCTTTAGCTCCTATAATTCACCCCTCCACTTT; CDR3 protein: CASSFSSYNSPLHF
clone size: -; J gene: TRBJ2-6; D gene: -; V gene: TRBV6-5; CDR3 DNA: TGTGCCAGCAGTTACGGAGGCCGATCTGGGGCCAACGTCCTGACTTTC; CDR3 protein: CASSYGGRSGANVLTF
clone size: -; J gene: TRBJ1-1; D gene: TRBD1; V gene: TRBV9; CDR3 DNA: TGTGCCAGCAGCGTAGGGACAGGGGGTAACACTGAAGCTTTCTTT; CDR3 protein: CASSVGTGGNTEAFF
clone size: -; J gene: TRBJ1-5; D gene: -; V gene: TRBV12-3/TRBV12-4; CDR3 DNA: TGTGCCAGCAGTACAGGGAGCCAGCCCCAGCATTTT; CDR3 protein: CASSTGSQPQHF
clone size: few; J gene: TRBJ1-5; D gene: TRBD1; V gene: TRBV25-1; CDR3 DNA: TGTGCCAGCAGTGAAGGGGGGACAGGGGTCTTCAATCAGCCCCAGCATTTT; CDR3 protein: CASSEGGTGVFNQPQHF
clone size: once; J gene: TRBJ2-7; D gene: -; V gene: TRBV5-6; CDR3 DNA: TGTGCCAGCAGCTTCTCCAGTTCCTACGAGCAGTACTTC; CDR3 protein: CASSFSSSYEQYF
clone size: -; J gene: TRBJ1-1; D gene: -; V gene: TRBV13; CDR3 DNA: TGTGCCAGCAGCTTATACAGGAACACTGAAGCTTTCTTT; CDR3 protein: CASSLYRNTEAFF
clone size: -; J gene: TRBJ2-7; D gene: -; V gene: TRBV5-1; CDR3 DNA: TGCGCCAGCAGCCCCGGGGACACCAGAAACTACGAGCAGTACTTC; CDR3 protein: CASSPGDTRNYEQYF
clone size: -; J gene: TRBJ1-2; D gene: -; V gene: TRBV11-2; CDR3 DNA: TGTGCCAGCAGCCCCGGACAAAACTATGGCTACACCTTC; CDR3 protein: CASSPGQNYGYTF
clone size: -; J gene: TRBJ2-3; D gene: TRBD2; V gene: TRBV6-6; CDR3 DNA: TGTGCCAGCAGTCGCTCTCCGAGCGGGGGGCAGATCCGCACAGATACGCAGTATTTT; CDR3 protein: CASSRSPSGGQIRTDTQYF
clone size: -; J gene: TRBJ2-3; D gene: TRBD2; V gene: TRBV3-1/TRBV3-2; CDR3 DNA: TGTGCCAGCAGCCAAACTAGCGGGGGGTTTGGAGATACGCAGTATTTT; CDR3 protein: CASSQTSGGFGDTQYF
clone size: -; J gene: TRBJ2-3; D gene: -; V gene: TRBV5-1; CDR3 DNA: TGCGCCAGCAGCTTGGGTCCAACTAGCACAGATACGCAGTATTTT; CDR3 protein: CASSLGPTSTDTQYF
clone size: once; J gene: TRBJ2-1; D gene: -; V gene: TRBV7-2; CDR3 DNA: TGTGCCAGCAGCTTAGCGGGGACTTTCCTGGGGAATGAGCAGTTCTTC; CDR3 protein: CASSLAGTFLGNEQFF
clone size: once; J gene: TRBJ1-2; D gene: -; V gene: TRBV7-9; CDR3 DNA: TGTGCCAGCAGCCCGACCCTGACAGGTTCTGATGGCTACACCTTC; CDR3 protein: CASSPTLTGSDGYTF
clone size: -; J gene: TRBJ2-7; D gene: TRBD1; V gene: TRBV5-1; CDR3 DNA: TGCGCCAGCAGCCCACAGGGGGACTACGAGCAGTACTTC; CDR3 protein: CASSPQGDYEQYF
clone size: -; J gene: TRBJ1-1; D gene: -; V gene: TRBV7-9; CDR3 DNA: TGTGCCAGCAGCTATGAAGGGGGGAACACTGAAGCTTTCTTT; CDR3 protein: CASSYEGGNTEAFF